This T cell receptor (beta chain) was captured in a study of CD8+ T cells in alopecia areata. The wider study: Administration of oral tofacitinib to treated patients was at 5 to 10 mg twice daily.

Regarding treatment: oral pan-JAK inhibitor, 5-10 mg twice daily. Overall study findings and caveats: Both scalp clonality and the expanded CD8+ clones among the top 100 showed a significant decrease with tofacitinib.

cDNA serving as the sequencing template came from extracted, reverse transcribed RNA. Assay: immunoSEQ multiplex PCR; the TCRdb copy retains only in-frame clones and omits some. Of about 190,000 clones listed, around 66% are singletons. As regards this clone: Its target is unknown.

Looked up from germline, CDR1 is MGHRA and CDR2 is YSYEKL. V was pared by 1 base and J by 1 base, with 6 bases of the junction left unmatched. The CDR3 covers 16 residues. The starting material was CD4+ T cells sorted from blood, obtained at week 4, from a patient treated with tofacitinib. This sequence joins TRBV4-1 and TRBJ2-7; 8 bases map to TRBD2. The TCR was taken from a human donor with alopecia areata. The CDR3 nucleotides are TGCGCCAGCAGCCAAGGACGCGGGGGGACGTCCTACGAGCAGTACTTC. Translating gives CASSQGRGGTSYEQYF.